This T cell receptor beta chain was captured by sequencing in a study of T cells in Graves' hyperthyroidism and ophthalmopathy. General study points: Most expanded thyroid clonotypes above 0.001 also appeared in blood.

Preceding any ophthalmopathy symptoms, the blood sample dates from first hyperthyroidism diagnosis. This clonotype has more than one count but fewer than ten. Its antigen remains unidentified. Trimming took off 7 bases at V and 4 bases at J, with 20 bases between the two ends. This CDR3 has 14 amino acids. The germline V gene encodes CDR1 SQVTM and CDR2 ANQGSEA. RNA transcripts provided the source from which TCR beta CDR3 regions were amplified. HTBI primers were the set used in a first-round RT-PCR of the TCR CDR3. TCRdb itself ran the multiplex PCR reads through MiXCR, one entry per CDR3 protein. Of some 300,000 distinct CDR3 sequences listed, about an eighth are singletons.

The chain has TRBV29-1 and TRBJ2-7; weak D call: TRBD2 (5 bases). Sequenced: blood. The clonotype originates from a woman in her twenties or thirties with Graves' hyperthyroidism that later progressed to Graves' ophthalmopathy. The DNA of the CDR3 is TGCAGCGCCGGGATTTCCAACATGGGGTACGAGCAGTACTTC. Its protein product is CSAGISNMGYEQYF.